Sequencing of this TCR beta chain was carried out in a study of regulatory and conventional T cells in RAG deficiency. Broader study findings: Shannon entropy was markedly lower and Simpson indices higher in RAG-deficient patients than control T-cell subsets.

As concerns this clone: Antigen unknown.

Assay used: immunoSEQ multiplex PCR; TCRdb lists only in-frame clones, some missing. The sample lists around 33,000 clones, about 87% occurring once. The length of the CDR3 is 16 residues. From germline, CDR1 is MGHRA and CDR2 YSYEKL. Trimming removed 1 base at V and 0 bases at J, with 10 bases between. This sample was shared with a second study, whose subject was regulatory T cells. This second study says: The PCR used 52 TRBV and 13 TRBJ primers.

The gene calls are TRBV4-1 and TRBJ1-5; perhaps TRBD1 as D (5 bases). The sample consisted of CD8+ T cells sorted from blood. This clonotype was obtained from a human donor in good health. In DNA, the CDR3 is TGCGCCAGCAGCCAAGTCAGGGTAAATAGCAATCAGCCCCAGCATTTT. It encodes CASSQVRVNSNQPQHF.